This entry lists 19 T cell receptor beta chains sequenced from one sample in a study of Graves' ophthalmopathy and Graves' hyperthyroidism. Amplification from RNA transcripts yielded the TCR beta CDR3 regions. Second-round multiplex PCR came after first-round RT-PCR with HTBI primers. TCRdb fed the multiplex PCR reads into MiXCR, producing one record per CDR3 protein. This table holds about 700,000 distinct CDR3 sequences, approximately 40% found once. The source material was peripheral blood. Every receptor here comes from an adult man with Graves' ophthalmopathy.

The chain joins TRBV29-1 to TRBJ2-3; 13 bases are shared with TRBD2. The germline gives CDR1 SQVTM, CDR2 ANQGSEA. The CDR3 sequence is 13 residues long. J gave up 4 bases and V 8 bases, and 3 bases lay outside the gene matches. CDR3 nucleotide sequence: TGCAGCCGGACTAGCGGGAGATCAGATACGCAGTATTTT. Amino acids: CSRTSGRSDTQYF.

This clonotype was recorded many times. The V call is TRBV10-3, the J call TRBJ2-7; D assignment may be TRBD1 or TRBD2 (5 bases each). Between the trimmed V and J ends, which lost 4 bases and 1 base, there was a span of 14 bases. CDR3 length equals 15 residues. CDR1 and CDR2 from the germline V gene are ENHRY and SYGVKD. CDR3 loop: CAISANRDGSYEQYF. DNA of the CDR3: TGTGCCATCAGTGCCAACCGGGACGGATCCTACGAGCAGTACTTC.

The V call is TRBV10-3, the J call TRBJ2-7; D is unresolved. Germline V CDR1 and CDR2: ENHRY, SYGVKD. Between the trimmed V and J ends, which lost 10 bases and 7 bases, there was a span of 26 bases. This CDR3 has 15 residues. In DNA form, the CDR3 reads TGTGCCAGCAGACGACGGAGAAGCGAGATGGGGGAGCAGTACTTC. Amino acid sequence: CASRRRRSEMGEQYF.

Comment on this clonotype: One junction end disagrees with the germline gene, perhaps due to a read error. Here the CDR3 reads CSVLGRTNYGCTF. The CDR3, as DNA: TGCAGCGTTTTAGGACGGACTAACTATGGCTGCACCTTC. The chain is built from TRBV29-1 and TRBJ1-2; D not resolved. The CDR3 totals 13 residues. The germline V gene encodes CDR1 SQVTM and CDR2 ANQGSEA.

The sample holds many counts of this clonotype. This rearrangement joins TRBV19 to TRBJ1-1; weak D call: TRBD1 (6 bases). V gave up 5 bases and J gave up 0 bases, with 10 bases separating them. Germline V gene data show CDR1 as LNHDA and CDR2 as SQIVND (reference sequence). The CDR3 contains 14 residues. CDR3 in DNA: TGTGCCAGTAGTCCGGGACACCTGAACACTGAAGCTTTCTTT. This codes for CASSPGHLNTEAFF.

This clonotype appeared many times. This rearrangement joins TRBV19 to TRBJ2-7, with D unclear. The length of the CDR3 is 13 residues. Germline V lookup: CDR1 LNHDA, CDR2 SQIVND (reference sequence). The V end lost 3 bases, the J end lost 3 bases, and 9 bases lay between the germline ends. This chain's CDR3 is CASSMGRNYEQYF. In DNA, the CDR3 is TGTGCCAGTAGTATGGGCAGAAACTACGAGCAGTACTTC.

This clonotype has only one observation. The rearrangement joins TRBV11-2 to TRBJ2-7, with D hard to call. The CDR3 sequence is 9 residues long. In germline, CDR1 is SGHAT, CDR2 FQNNGV. V gave up 10 bases and J gave up 2 bases, with 3 bases separating them. In DNA, the CDR3 is TGTGCCATACCCTACGAGCAGTACTTC. Its protein product is CAIPYEQYF.

This clonotype was seen more than once but under ten times. The chain recombines TRBV9 with TRBJ2-5, with D tentatively TRBD1 (6 bases). The V gene's germline CDR1 is SGDLS and CDR2 YYNGEE. The CDR3 is made up of 15 amino acids. Trimming stripped 4 bases from V and 4 bases from J, with 17 bases between. The CDR3 nucleotides read TGTGCCAGCAGCCCTTACAGGGATGGCAGAGAGACCCAGTACTTC. Translated: CASSPYRDGRETQYF.

This clonotype was detected only a few times. The V call is TRBV10-3, the J call TRBJ2-2, with 8 bases fitting TRBD1. CDR1 ENHRY and CDR2 SYGVKD come from the germline V gene. Germline trimming cut 10 bases from V and 4 bases from J; bases unmatched to any gene: 8. This CDR3 region has 14 residues. As DNA, the CDR3 is TGTGCCAGCACCCCGGACAGGGTCACCGGGGAGCTGTTTTTT. As protein: CASTPDRVTGELFF.

This clonotype occurred many times. The chain combines TRBV7-9 with TRBJ2-7; 8 bases are a match to TRBD1. Trimming cost V 4 bases and J 13 bases; bases outside gene matches: 6. Germline V gene data show CDR1 as SEHNR and CDR2 as FQNEAQ (reference sequence). This CDR3 has 11 amino acids. Here the CDR3 DNA reads TGTGCCAGCAGCTCCCGACAGGGGACTTACTTC. Protein: CASSSRQGTYF.

This clonotype was found many times. The chain carries TRBV25-1 and TRBJ2-2; D remains ambiguous. The V gene lost 2 bases and the J gene lost 7 bases, with 11 bases spanning the gap. The germline V gene has CDR1 MGHDK and CDR2 SYGVNS. This CDR3 is built from 14 residues. CDR3 nucleotide sequence: TGTGCCAGCAGTGAAATTGCGTACAACGGGGAGCTGTTTTTT. This encodes CASSEIAYNGELFF.

The chain is built from TRBV25-1 and TRBJ2-2; 9 bases match TRBD2. The V gene end was trimmed by 5 bases and the J gene end by 5 bases; junction bases not matched to a gene: 18. Germline V CDR1 and CDR2: MGHDK, SYGVNS. This CDR3 has 19 amino acids. This chain's CDR3 is CASSLALGSGRVRTGELFF. The CDR3 DNA reads as TGTGCCAGCAGTTTAGCGCTAGGTAGCGGGAGAGTGAGGACCGGGGAGCTGTTTTTT.

The rearrangement joins TRBV7-2 to TRBJ1-2, with a possible D match to TRBD1 (6 bases). This CDR3 has 16 residues. V gave up 0 bases and J gave up 4 bases, with 15 bases separating them. Germline V gives CDR1 SGHTA, CDR2 FQGNSA. The DNA of the CDR3 is TGTGCCAGCAGCTTAGCGCGGGGGCCGCGGGCCTATGGCTACACCTTC. Translation gives CASSLARGPRAYGYTF.

The gene calls are TRBV15 and TRBJ2-2; 12 nucleotides line up with TRBD2. With 7 bases clipped from V and 4 bases from J, the junction kept 13 bases outside the gene matches. The CDR3 is 18 residues long. The germline V gene has CDR1 LNHNV and CDR2 YYDKDF (reference sequence). This CDR3 is CATTILAGGIQFTGELFF. CDR3 bases: TGTGCCACCACAATACTAGCGGGAGGTATTCAATTCACCGGGGAGCTGTTTTTT.

CDR3 nucleotides: TGCAGCGTCGTTCCGGGTTTCGGGGGACCGTACACTGAAGCTTTCTTT. Translated, it gives CSVVPGFGGPYTEAFF. V gene TRBV29-1 combines with J gene TRBJ1-1, with TRBD1 as a possible D gene (5 bases). Trimming shortened V by 6 bases and J by 3 bases, and 23 bases separated the two germline ends. The germline gives CDR1 SQVTM, CDR2 ANQGSEA. The CDR3 totals 16 residues.

The chain recombines TRBV2 with TRBJ1-1; TRBD1 aligns across 7 bases. J gave up 1 base and V 6 bases, and 5 bases lay outside the gene matches. In germline, CDR1 is SNHLY, CDR2 FYNNEI. The CDR3 length is 14 residues. This CDR3 is CASRWDRGNTEAFF. The DNA for the CDR3 is TGTGCCAGCAGATGGGACAGAGGGAACACTGAAGCTTTCTTT.

Only a few counts were recorded for this clonotype. Sequence at one end of the junction differs from germline and may be a read error. V gene TRBV10-3 combines with J gene TRBJ2-2; 8 bases are shared with TRBD1. The germline CDR1 and CDR2 sequences are ENHRY and SYGVKD. This CDR3 region has 14 residues. CDR3 loop: CASSRTGTTGELFF. The CDR3 DNA follows: TGTGCCAGCAGTCGGACAGGGACCACCGGGGAGCTGTTTTTT.

In this sample, this clonotype turned up many times. This chain links TRBV24-1 with TRBJ2-7; no definite D call. Trimming removed 1 base from V and 2 bases from J, with 8 bases in between. The CDR3 has 14 amino acids. The germline V gene has CDR1 KGHDR and CDR2 SFDVKD. CDR3 nucleotide sequence: TGTGCCACCAGTGATTTTGGCCGGCCCTACGAGCAGTACTTC. Translation gives CATSDFGRPYEQYF.

This clonotype was recorded at least ten times. V gene TRBV7-8 combines with J gene TRBJ1-5; TRBD1 aligns across 9 bases. Germline CDR1 SGHVS, CDR2 FQNEAQ. V lost 1 base and J lost 4; bases outside the gene matches: 5. This CDR3 has 16 amino acids. The CDR3 reads CASSLGGQGWNQPQHF. Here the CDR3 DNA reads TGTGCCAGCAGCTTAGGCGGACAGGGGTGGAATCAGCCCCAGCATTTT.